The 8 T cell receptor beta chains reported below all come from one sample, sequenced in a study of OX40 agonist ivuxolimab in advanced cancers. Measured with immunoSEQ multiplex PCR; TCRdb has only the in-frame clones, and not every one. The table lists some 48,000 clones, about 81% of them singletons. The sample was CD4+ or CD8+ T cells sorted from blood, taken in a trial of the OX40 agonist ivuxolimab. The receptors here all came from an adult with an advanced solid tumor such as melanoma, head and neck, liver or kidney cancer.

The V and J genes are TRBV27 and TRBJ1-1, with D possibly TRBD1 on 5 matching bases. CDR1 is MNHEY and CDR2 is SMNVEV in the germline V gene (reference sequence). This CDR3 contains 12 residues. Between the trimmed V and J ends, which lost 4 bases and 5 bases, there was a span of 8 bases. The CDR3 DNA is TGTGCCAGCAGTTACTCAGGGACTGAAGCTTTCTTT. Encoded protein: CASSYSGTEAFF.

This clone has just one count. The chain has TRBV7-2 and TRBJ2-1; a weak D match, TRBD1 (6 bases). V lost 5 bases to trimming and J lost 4 bases, with 9 bases between them. CDR1 is SGHTA, CDR2 FQGNSA, per germline. The CDR3 contains 13 residues. CDR3 protein: CASSRTGYNEQFF. The CDR3 DNA reads as TGTGCCAGCAGCCGTACAGGGTACAATGAGCAGTTCTTC.

This chain connects TRBV6-6 to TRBJ2-1; 7 bases match TRBD2. V shed 4 bases and J 2 bases; nucleotides not matched to a gene: 2. The V gene's germline CDR1 is MNHNY and CDR2 SVGAGI (reference sequence). The CDR3 consists of 14 residues. CDR3 sequence: CASSLTSAYNEQFF. CDR3 nucleotides: TGTGCCAGCAGTTTAACTAGCGCCTACAATGAGCAGTTCTTC.

The rearrangement uses TRBV4-3 and TRBJ1-2, with 7 bases matching TRBD1. The CDR3 covers 17 residues. Germline V gene data show CDR1 as LGHNA and CDR2 as YSLEER. V shed 4 bases and J 1 base; nucleotides not matched to a gene: 12. In DNA form, the CDR3 reads TGCGCCAGCAGCCGCCGAGCAGAAGGGGGCGGTAACTATGGCTACACCTTC. Its protein is CASSRRAEGGGNYGYTF.

The gene calls are TRBV9 and TRBJ2-1; D possibly uses TRBD1 or TRBD2 (5 bases each). The germline V gene has CDR1 SGDLS and CDR2 YYNGEE. This CDR3 is 15 amino acids long. V gave up 4 bases and J gave up 9 bases, with 20 bases separating them. The CDR3 DNA reads TGTGCCAGCAGCTATTACCATAACCAGGGAGTTGAGCAGTTCTTC. It translates to CASSYYHNQGVEQFF.

This sequence joins TRBV7-2 and TRBJ1-3, with D possibly being TRBD1 (5 bases). Germline loops: CDR1 SGHTA, CDR2 FQGNSA. This CDR3 contains 13 residues. CDR3 sequence (DNA): TGTGCTATCACGGGGGGAATTGGAAACACCATATATTTT. Translation gives CAITGGIGNTIYF.

The rearrangement uses TRBV2 and TRBJ1-5, with TRBD1 matching 7 bases. V lost 7 bases and J lost 0; bases outside the gene matches: 9. Germline CDR1 reads SNHLY; CDR2 reads FYNNEI. The CDR3 sequence is 16 residues long. CDR3 amino acids: CASTAQGGRSNQPQHF. The CDR3 nucleotides are TGTGCCAGCACGGCTCAGGGGGGCCGTAGCAATCAGCCCCAGCATTTT.

This chain uses TRBV5-8 with TRBJ2-3; unclear D gene. Germline lookup yields CDR1 SGHTS and CDR2 YDEGEE. The CDR3 sequence is 15 residues long. V dropped 0 bases and J dropped 6 bases, with 14 bases sitting between them. CDR3 DNA: TGTGCCAGCAGCTTGGTTTGGTGGGCCGGGGATACGCAGTATTTT. Translating it yields CASSLVWWAGDTQYF.